These 24 T cell receptor beta chains were sequenced from one sample in a study of low-dose radiotherapy and immunotherapy resistance in tumors. Both TCRalpha and TCRbeta chains were reverse transcribed with V-gene-specific primers. TCRs underwent around 18 PCR cycles of amplification with a constant-region primer and V-primer adapter. TCRdb re-called the reads through MiXCR, storing one row per CDR3 protein. The sample includes tens of thousands of distinct CDR3 sequences, around a third of them seen just once. Time point given: before trial treatment. Sequences were derived from PBMCs, sampled before treatment. The source is a female donor with ovarian cancer.

This clonotype was seen many times. This chain links TRBV12-3 or TRBV12-4 with TRBJ2-1, with 8 nucleotides matching TRBD2. V lost 7 bases, J lost 4 bases, and 6 bases stayed unmatched. The CDR3 consists of 14 residues. The CDR3 spells CASKLAAKYNEQFF. The CDR3 region has the DNA TGTGCCAGCAAACTAGCGGCAAAATACAATGAGCAGTTCTTC.

The chain is built from TRBV5-1 and TRBJ2-1; tentatively, D is TRBD1 or TRBD2 (5 bases each). This CDR3 has 12 residues. Germline V gives CDR1 SGHRS, CDR2 YFSETQ. Deletions cut 6 bases from V and 7 bases from J, with 11 bases between. The CDR3 spells CASKKGTNEQFF. CDR3 coding DNA: TGCGCCAGCAAGAAGGGGACGAATGAGCAGTTCTTC.

Ten or more counts support this clonotype. This chain joins TRBV4-1 and TRBJ1-3, with no clear D. V was shortened by 2 bases and J by 0 bases, with 17 bases between the two germline ends. CDR3 size: 18 residues. CDR1 and CDR2 from the germline V gene are MGHRA and YSYEKL. The CDR3 loop reads CASSQLHMGFLSGNTIYF. CDR3 in DNA: TGCGCCAGCAGCCAACTACATATGGGTTTCCTCTCTGGAAACACCATATATTTT.

About this clonotype itself: Only one base separates this from a far larger clonotype, so it likely reflects a read error. The chain joins TRBV7-9 to TRBJ1-1; 8 positions agree with TRBD1. CDR3 length equals 14 residues. Germline V gives CDR1 SEHNR, CDR2 FQNEAQ (reference sequence). This chain's CDR3 is CGSSFDRGRTEAFF. CDR3 DNA: TGTGGCAGCAGTTTCGACAGGGGTCGGACTGAAGCTTTCTTT.

In this sample, this clonotype turned up many times. This sequence joins TRBV3-1 and TRBJ1-1; D is ambiguous. The CDR3 is made up of 11 amino acids. The V gene lost 2 bases and the J gene lost 7 bases, with 5 bases spanning the gap. Looked up from germline, CDR1 is LGHDT and CDR2 is YNNKEL (reference sequence). The DNA of the CDR3 is TGTGCCAGCAGCCAACGGTTTGAAGCTTTCTTT. Its protein is CASSQRFEAFF.

This clonotype was detected many times. The V and J genes are TRBV18 and TRBJ2-5; the D gene is possibly TRBD1 (6 bases). V was shortened by 3 bases and J by 5 bases, with 10 bases between the two germline ends. CDR1 is KGHSH and CDR2 is LQKENI in the germline V gene. The length of the CDR3 is 13 residues. The CDR3: CASSPVQGETQYF. The CDR3 DNA sequence: TGTGCCAGCTCACCGGTCCAGGGGGAGACCCAGTACTTC.

This clonotype was observed many times. This chain links TRBV12-3 or TRBV12-4 with TRBJ1-6; D gene unclear. This CDR3 spans 15 amino acids. The germline V and J ends were trimmed by 6 bases and 6 bases, with 15 bases remaining between them. CDR3 DNA: TGTGCCAGCAGCCCCGATGGGTACCGTAATTCACCCCTCCACTTT. Encoded protein: CASSPDGYRNSPLHF.

At least ten counts were recorded for this clonotype. V usage is TRBV28 and J usage is TRBJ2-7; 9 bases are shared with TRBD2. The CDR3 consists of 16 residues. CDR1 MDHEN and CDR2 SYDVKM come from the germline V gene. After removal of 3 bases from V and 0 bases from J, the junction contained 6 bases not matched to a gene. CDR3 nucleotides: TGTGCCAGCAGTTTCCAGCGGGGGGCCTCCTCCTACGAGCAGTACTTC. It yields the protein CASSFQRGASSYEQYF. The variable domain in full, with the rest retrieved from reference TRBV28 and TRBJ2-7, is DVKVTQSSRYLVKRTGEKVFLECVQDMDHENMFWYRQDPGLGLRLIYFSYDVKMKEKGDIPEGYSVSREKKERFSLILESASTNQTSMYLCASSFQRGASSYEQYFGPGTRLTVT.

V usage is TRBV9 and J usage is TRBJ2-7; 10 nucleotides match TRBD2. The V gene's germline CDR1 is SGDLS and CDR2 YYNGEE. J gave up 6 bases and V 0 bases, and 6 bases lay outside the gene matches. CDR3 length equals 15 residues. The CDR3 DNA reads as TGTGCCAGCAGCGTAGGAATACTAGCGGGGAGCGAGCAGTACTTC. Its translation: CASSVGILAGSEQYF.

A word on this clonotype: It differs at one base from a far larger clone, so likely a read error. This chain uses TRBV9 with TRBJ2-1, with 9 bases that match TRBD2. Germline loops: CDR1 SGDLS, CDR2 YYNGEE. The CDR3 runs to 15 residues. The V and J ends lost 3 bases and 10 bases, in that order; junction bases with no gene match: 11. The CDR3 loop reads CASSEGTSPLYEQFF. In DNA form, the CDR3 reads TGTGCCAGCAGCGAGGGGACTAGCCCATTATACGAGCAGTTCTTC.

This clonotype was recorded at least ten times. V is TRBV11-2 and J is TRBJ2-1; 10 bases map to TRBD2. Germline-derived CDR1 and CDR2 are SGHAT and FQNNGV. This CDR3 is built from 14 residues. Germline trimming cut 4 bases from V and 4 bases from J; bases unmatched to any gene: 1. The CDR3 DNA reads as TGTGCCAGCAGCTCAGCGGGGGGGTACAATGAGCAGTTCTTC. Translated, it gives CASSSAGGYNEQFF.

Regarding this clonotype: This is likely an artifact of a read error, given a far larger clone one base away. The rearrangement links TRBV6-5 to TRBJ2-6; a weak D match, TRBD2 (6 bases). Germline values: CDR1 MNHEY, CDR2 SVGAGI. Trimming took off 7 bases at V and 0 bases at J, with 19 bases between the two ends. CDR3 size: 18 residues. The CDR3 protein is CASTISGGASSGANVLTF. DNA of the CDR3: TGTGCCAGCACCATCAGTGGAGGGGCCAGCTCTGGGGCCAACGTCCTGACTTTC.

Many counts were recorded for this clonotype. V is TRBV7-9 and J is TRBJ2-7, with D unclear. Trimming left V 1 base short and J 2 bases short, with 6 bases between. Germline-derived CDR1 and CDR2 are SEHNR and FQNEAQ (reference sequence). The CDR3 spans 13 residues. The CDR3 loop reads CASSLGTTYEQYF. In DNA form, the CDR3 reads TGTGCCAGCAGCTTAGGTACGACCTACGAGCAGTACTTC.

The V call is TRBV2, the J call TRBJ2-7; 10 bases line up with TRBD1. This CDR3 spans 14 amino acids. Germline trimming cut 6 bases from V and 2 bases from J; bases unmatched to any gene: 4. Germline CDR1 SNHLY, CDR2 FYNNEI. In nucleotides, the CDR3 is TGTGCCAGCAGGGGACAGGGGACTACCTACGAGCAGTACTTC. Encoded protein: CASRGQGTTYEQYF.

This clonotype was seen repeatedly, ten times or more. V usage is TRBV20-1 and J usage is TRBJ2-3; 13 bases align to TRBD2. After removal of 6 bases from V and 5 bases from J, the junction contained 8 bases not matched to a gene. Germline CDR1 is DFQATT and CDR2 is SNEGSKA (reference sequence). The CDR3 is 15 amino acids. The CDR3 loop is CSARTSGGVGDTQYF. The CDR3, as DNA: TGCAGTGCCCGGACTAGCGGGGGAGTTGGAGATACGCAGTATTTT.

There are many counts of this clonotype. This chain links TRBV19 with TRBJ2-1; D is perhaps TRBD1 (6 bases). V shed 6 bases and J shed 0 bases, with 12 bases lying between them. The CDR3 has 15 residues. The germline V gene has CDR1 LNHDA and CDR2 SQIVND (reference sequence). The CDR3 here is CASRRQVFSYNEQFF. The CDR3 coding sequence is TGTGCCAGTAGACGACAGGTGTTCTCCTACAATGAGCAGTTCTTC. Drawing the rest from reference TRBV19 and TRBJ2-1, the complete variable domain is DGGITQSPKYLFRKEGQNVTLSCEQNLNHDAMYWYRQDPGQGLRLIYYSQIVNDFQKGDIAEGYSVSREKKESFPLTVTSAQKNPTAFYLCASRRQVFSYNEQFFGPGTRLTVL.

This clonotype was found many times. V is TRBV14 and J is TRBJ2-5; TRBD1 matches at 9 bases. Germline trimming cut 4 bases from V and 3 bases from J; bases unmatched to any gene: 12. This CDR3 has 17 amino acids. In germline, CDR1 is SGHDN, CDR2 FVKESK. The chain's CDR3 is CASSPGTGNLAEETQYF. The CDR3 DNA sequence: TGTGCCAGCAGCCCCGGGACAGGGAATCTTGCAGAAGAGACCCAGTACTTC.

The table lists this clonotype with many counts. The rearrangement uses TRBV6-2 or TRBV6-3 and TRBJ2-1; 14 positions agree with TRBD2. Losses at the gene ends were 1 base for V and 4 bases for J; bases not matched to a gene: 6. The CDR3 is made up of 18 amino acids. Germline V gene sequence: CDR1 MNHEY, CDR2 SVGEGT. CDR3 sequence reads: CASSYLGLAGVLYNEQFF. As DNA, the CDR3 is TGTGCCAGCAGTTACTTGGGACTAGCGGGGGTTCTTTACAATGAGCAGTTCTTC.

This clonotype was counted at least ten times. The V gene is TRBV25-1, the J gene TRBJ2-7; D uncertain. CDR1 and CDR2 (germline): MGHDK, SYGVNS. Trimming shortened V by 8 bases and J by 3 bases, and 20 bases separated the two germline ends. The CDR3 length is 15 residues. CDR3 nucleotides: TGTGCCAGCGCCTGCTGGGCGGACGGGCGCTACGAGCAGTACTTC. Amino acid sequence: CASACWADGRYEQYF.

This chain links TRBV5-1 with TRBJ1-1; 9 nucleotides line up with TRBD1. V shed 4 bases, J shed 5 bases, and the junction held 6 bases outside the gene matches. This CDR3 region has 14 residues. CDR1 is SGHRS and CDR2 is YFSETQ in the germline V gene. Here the CDR3 reads CASSVDRGATEAFF. In DNA, the CDR3 is TGCGCCAGCAGCGTTGACAGGGGGGCGACTGAAGCTTTCTTT.

With regard to this clonotype: A read error is likely here: a far larger clone is one base away. The chain couples TRBV5-3 to TRBJ1-1, with D possibly being TRBD1 (6 bases). TRBV5-3 is labeled an ORF, and its function is uncertain. CDR3 length: 15 residues. Trimming cost V 8 bases and J 3 bases, with 20 bases left between them. The CDR3 region has the DNA TGTGCCAGCAGCGTATCTGGGGGCATGGACACTGAAGCTTTCTTT. Translation gives CASSVSGGMDTEAFF.

In this sample, this clonotype turned up many times. The chain joins TRBV5-5 to TRBJ2-6; D unclear. The germline V gene has CDR1 SGHKS and CDR2 YYEKEE (reference sequence). Trimming removed 2 bases from V and 1 base from J, with 4 bases in between. The CDR3 sequence is 14 residues long. CDR3 protein: CASSFPSGANVLTF. The CDR3 coding sequence is TGTGCCAGCAGCTTCCCATCTGGGGCCAACGTCCTGACTTTC.

This clonotype was recorded a few times. V gene TRBV6-8 combines with J gene TRBJ1-2; D is possibly TRBD1 (6 bases). The ends were cut back, 6 bases at V and 8 bases at J, with 19 bases in the middle. The germline CDR1 and CDR2 sequences are MNHGY and SAAAGT. The CDR3 has 14 residues. The CDR3 nucleotides read TGTGCCAGCAGACCTCTCAGACAGGCGGGGGGCTACACCTTC. Translated: CASRPLRQAGGYTF.

This clonotype was recorded at least ten times. The chain employs TRBV7-2 and TRBJ2-4, with D perhaps matching TRBD1 or TRBD2 (6 bases each). The V gene lost 1 base and the J gene lost 0 bases, with 10 bases spanning the gap. Germline V lookup: CDR1 SGHTA, CDR2 FQGNSA. The CDR3 extends over 16 amino acids. CDR3 nucleotide sequence: TGTGCCAGCAGCTTAGAACAGGGACTAGCCAAAAACATTCAGTACTTC. Its protein product is CASSLEQGLAKNIQYF.